This TCR beta chain was found in a study of blood T cells in healthy people across ages. Together with a sample-barcoded 5' primer, a J-beta primer mix was included in a second PCR lasting about 7 to 11 cycles. TCRdb analysed the 5' RACE reads with MiXCR anew, one entry per CDR3 protein. The table lists some 940,000 distinct CDR3 sequences, approximately 32% of them singletons. The CDR3 contains 13 residues. Germline V gene lookup returns CDR1 DFQATT and CDR2 SNEGSKA (reference sequence). The V and J ends lost 5 bases and 6 bases respectively, with 16 bases between them. This same sample was also taken into another study, of T cells of mothers and their children.

This clonotype was sampled from a woman between 40 and 55 years old in good health. Sequences were obtained from blood. This chain joins TRBV20-1 and TRBJ2-5; D might be TRBD2 (6 bases). In DNA form, the CDR3 reads TGCAGTGCTGGGGACTCCTGGGCGAAGACCCAGTACTTC. It is translated as CSAGDSWAKTQYF.